The 9 T cell receptor beta chains in this list originate from one sample, sequenced in a study of blood T cell repertoires in COVID-19. Data came from immunoSEQ multiplex PCR; TCRdb stores just in-frame clones and leaves some out. The table shows approximately 270,000 clones, with approximately 91% occurring only once. Sequenced material: PBMCs or T cells enriched from blood (not recorded which). The receptors derive from a human donor in a cohort exposed to, infected with or recovered from COVID-19 (not recorded which). The donor label of this sample is uncertain.

The chain carries TRBV19 and TRBJ1-1; 9 positions match TRBD1. The CDR3 runs to 11 residues. Trimming removed 7 bases from V and 6 bases from J; junction bases left unmatched: 0. Germline assignment: CDR1 LNHDA and CDR2 SQIVND (reference sequence). The CDR3 DNA reads as TGTGCCAGTAACAGGGGGCCTGAAGCTTTCTTT. The encoded protein is CASNRGPEAFF.

The chain carries TRBV7-2 and TRBJ2-6; D might be TRBD2 (6 bases). The V and J ends lost 7 bases and 0 bases respectively, with 22 bases between them. Germline CDR1 and CDR2: SGHTA and FQGNSA. The CDR3 runs to 19 residues. This CDR3 reads CASIPKGLAGPSGANVLTF. Written as DNA, the CDR3 is TGTGCCAGCATCCCGAAGGGGCTGGCGGGGCCCTCTGGGGCCAACGTCCTGACTTTC.

This rearrangement joins TRBV7-9 to TRBJ2-2; TRBD1 might be the D (5 bases). The V end lost 4 bases, the J end lost 0 bases, and 9 bases lay between the germline ends. The CDR3 spans 15 residues. CDR1 is SEHNR, CDR2 FQNEAQ, per germline (reference sequence). The CDR3 is CASSSRQTNTGELFF. The CDR3 DNA reads as TGTGCCAGCAGCTCCCGACAGACGAACACCGGGGAGCTGTTTTTT.

This clone was seen only a few times. This chain uses TRBV7-9 with TRBJ2-7; TRBD1 is a possible D gene (6 bases). In germline, CDR1 is SEHNR, CDR2 FQNEAQ (reference sequence). The CDR3 has 18 residues. V was trimmed by 2 bases and J by 0 bases, leaving 20 bases between them. The CDR3 DNA reads as TGTGCCAGCAGCTTACCCTTGAAAGGGGGACACCTCTCCTACGAGCAGTACTTC. Translating gives CASSLPLKGGHLSYEQYF. Filled out from reference TRBV7-9 and TRBJ2-7, the complete variable domain reads DTGVSQNPRHKITKRGQNVTFRCDPISEHNRLYWYRQTLGQGPEFLTYFQNEAQLEKSRLLSDRFSAERPKGSFSTLEIQRTEQGDSAMYLCASSLPLKGGHLSYEQYFGPGTRLTVT.

The chain carries TRBV28 and TRBJ1-4; 7 bases agree with TRBD1. The CDR3 covers 14 residues. From germline, CDR1 is MDHEN and CDR2 SYDVKM. The junction had 7 bases not matched to a gene; V was cut back by 10 bases and J by 2 bases. The CDR3 DNA reads as TGTGCCACCTTTGAGGGACAGACTAATGAAAAACTGTTTTTT. Its protein is CATFEGQTNEKLFF.

V is TRBV2 and J is TRBJ1-2, with D maybe TRBD1 (6 bases). From germline, CDR1 is SNHLY and CDR2 FYNNEI. The CDR3 length is 15 residues. The germline V and J ends were trimmed by 1 base and 8 bases, with 17 bases remaining between them. The CDR3 DNA reads TGTGCCAGCAGTGAAGAATTTGGGGGGGCTAGGGGCTACACCTTC. Residues: CASSEEFGGARGYTF. The full variable domain, in which reference TRBV2 and TRBJ1-2 provide the parts outside the CDR3, is EPEVTQTPSHQVTQMGQEVILRCVPISNHLYFYWYRQILGQKVEFLVSFYNNEISEKSEIFDDQFSVERPDGSNFTLKIRSTKLEDSAMYFCASSEEFGGARGYTFGSGTRLTVV.

This chain joins TRBV12-3 or TRBV12-4 and TRBJ2-1; a possible D gene is TRBD1 (6 bases). The CDR3 extends over 11 amino acids. Between the trimmed V and J ends, which lost 5 bases and 7 bases, there was a span of 6 bases. The CDR3 is CASSQGNEQFF. Here the CDR3 DNA reads TGTGCCAGCAGTCAGGGGAATGAGCAGTTCTTC.

This clone has a single count. This sequence joins TRBV5-4 and TRBJ1-1, with a weak D call TRBD1 (5 bases). Trimming left V 4 bases short and J 5 bases short, with 12 bases between. This CDR3 region has 13 residues. Germline V gene data show CDR1 as SGHNT and CDR2 as YYREEE (reference sequence). CDR3 sequence: CASSQGVRTEAFF. DNA of the CDR3: TGTGCCAGCAGCCAGGGCGTTCGGACTGAAGCTTTCTTT.

The chain recombines TRBV7-2 with TRBJ1-4; 7 bases match TRBD1. Trimming took 2 bases from V and 6 from J; bases not matched to a gene: 6. This CDR3 spans 15 amino acids. Looked up from germline, CDR1 is SGHTA and CDR2 is FQGNSA. CDR3 residues: CASSLQGVTDEKLFF. The CDR3 nucleotides are TGTGCCAGCAGCTTACAGGGGGTTACGGATGAAAAACTGTTTTTT.